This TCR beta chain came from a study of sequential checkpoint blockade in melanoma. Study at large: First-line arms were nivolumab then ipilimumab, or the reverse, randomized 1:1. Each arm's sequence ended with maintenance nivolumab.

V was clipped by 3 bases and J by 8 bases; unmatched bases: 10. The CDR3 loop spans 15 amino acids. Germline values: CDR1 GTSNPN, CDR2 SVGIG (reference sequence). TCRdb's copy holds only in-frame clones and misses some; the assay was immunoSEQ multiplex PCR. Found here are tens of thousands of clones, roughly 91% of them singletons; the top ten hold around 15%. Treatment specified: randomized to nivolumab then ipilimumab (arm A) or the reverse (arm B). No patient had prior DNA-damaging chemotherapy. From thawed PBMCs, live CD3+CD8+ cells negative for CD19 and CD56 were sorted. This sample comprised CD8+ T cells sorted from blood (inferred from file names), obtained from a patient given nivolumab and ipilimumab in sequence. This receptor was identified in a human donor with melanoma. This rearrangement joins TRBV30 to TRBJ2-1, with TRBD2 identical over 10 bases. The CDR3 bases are TGTGCCTGGAGCCGCCCGGCTAGCGGGAGTGATGAGCAGTTCTTC. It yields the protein CAWSRPASGSDEQFF. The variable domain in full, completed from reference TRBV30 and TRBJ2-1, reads SQTIHQWPATLVQPVGSPLSLECTVEGTSNPNLYWYRQAAGRGLQLLFYSVGIGQISSEVPQNLSASRPQDRQFILSSKKLLLSDSGFYLCAWSRPASGSDEQFFGPGTRLTVL.